This T cell receptor (beta chain) was sequenced for a study of OX40 agonist ivuxolimab in advanced cancers. Sequenced by immunoSEQ multiplex PCR; TCRdb stores in-frame clones only, minus some. The sample records roughly 76,000 clones, approximately 85% being singletons. No patient had autoimmune disease or received systemic immunosuppression. The CDR3 runs to 14 residues. V gave up 1 base and J gave up 0 bases, with 6 bases separating them. Germline CDR1 is LGHNA and CDR2 is YSLEER. This clone was counted once. The sample here was CD4+ or CD8+ T cells sorted from blood, taken in a trial of the OX40 agonist ivuxolimab. The chain carries TRBV4-3 and TRBJ1-2; D not certain. The source of this sequence is an adult with an advanced solid tumor such as melanoma, head and neck, liver or kidney cancer. The CDR3 coding sequence is TGCGCCAGCAGCCAAGGGATTGCTAACTATGGCTACACCTTC. This translates into CASSQGIANYGYTF.